This T cell receptor (beta chain) was recorded in a study of blood T cell repertoires in COVID-19. Overall study: Sources were T cells, B-cell-depleted T cells, or PBMCs; the material itself was cDNA or gDNA.

Each participant's cohort was designated according to participant-reported clinical history. TCRdb's copy holds only in-frame clones and misses some; the assay was immunoSEQ multiplex PCR. The sample gives under 300,000 clones, 80% to 90% of which show up once; approximately 3.4% is in the top ten. Between the trimmed V and J ends, which lost 4 bases and 4 bases, there was a span of 17 bases. The CDR3 is 16 residues long. Germline V gene lookup returns CDR1 MDHEN and CDR2 SYDVKM. The receptor was derived from a woman aged 35 to 49 who had been exposed to COVID-19. The chain links TRBV28 to TRBJ1-3; D perhaps matches TRBD1 (6 bases). Sequenced material: PBMCs or T cells enriched from blood (not recorded which). CDR3 sequence: CASSSAGVGTGNTIYF. Written as DNA, the CDR3 is TGTGCCAGCAGTTCCGCAGGGGTTGGGACCGGAAACACCATATATTTT.